This TCR beta chain was sequenced in a study of cytomegalovirus exposure and HLA in healthy donors. The PCR contained 60 Vbeta and 13 Jbeta primers. Sequenced by immunoSEQ multiplex PCR; TCRdb stores in-frame clones only, minus some. The sample has about 150,000 clones, approximately 84% seen once. There are 13 residues in the CDR3. Germline loops: CDR1 SNHLY, CDR2 FYNNEI. V lost 8 bases and J lost 0; bases outside the gene matches: 1. With respect to this clone: Its target is unknown.

Overall study findings and caveats: TRBV6-2, TRBV6-3 and other indistinguishable V segments were excluded. Analyzed later, association rates of TCRs varied across HLA loci, with DRB1 most and HLA-C fewest. The authors enumerated some 170 TCR beta chains as linked to cytomegalovirus.

The TCR was taken from a male donor in good health and CMV-seropositive. This chain connects TRBV2 to TRBJ2-1; 7 bases align to TRBD2. The sequencing sample was made of PBMCs. Here the CDR3 DNA reads TGTGCCAGCGGACTAGACTCCTACAATGAGCAGTTCTTC. Protein sequence: CASGLDSYNEQFF.